These 21 T cell receptor beta chains came from one sample sequenced in a study of blood T cells in healthy people across ages. Primed by a sample-barcoded 5' primer and a J-beta primer mix, a second PCR proceeded for about 6 to 11 cycles. TCRdb re-called the 5' RACE reads with MiXCR, one entry per CDR3 protein. In the table there are 1.5 million to 2 million distinct CDR3 sequences, about 35% of which are singletons. Sequenced sample: blood. These receptors all stem from a woman in her twenties or thirties in good health.

This chain links TRBV20-1 with TRBJ1-5; no reliable D call. V lost 4 bases, J lost 2 bases, and 9 bases lay in between. Germline CDR1 DFQATT, CDR2 SNEGSKA (reference sequence). The CDR3 spans 13 residues. CDR3 residues: CSAIRQGNQPQHF. CDR3 nucleotides: TGCAGTGCTATTAGGCAGGGCAATCAGCCCCAGCATTTT.

The chain carries TRBV7-9 and TRBJ2-5, with 10 bases fitting TRBD2. CDR3 size: 16 residues. V lost 4 bases and J lost 0; bases outside the gene matches: 5. The V gene's germline CDR1 is SEHNR and CDR2 FQNEAQ (reference sequence). The CDR3 here is CASSSGLAIDQETQYF. Written as DNA, the CDR3 is TGTGCCAGCAGCTCGGGACTAGCGATCGACCAAGAGACCCAGTACTTC.

The chain couples TRBV20-1 to TRBJ1-2; TRBD1 agrees at 7 bases. Trimming removed 5 bases from V and 8 bases from J; junction bases left unmatched: 11. CDR3 length: 13 amino acids. Looked up from germline, CDR1 is DFQATT and CDR2 is SNEGSKA (reference sequence). The CDR3, as DNA: TGCAGTGCTCCCGAGAGACAGGGAGGGGGCTACACCTTC. It encodes CSAPERQGGGYTF.

The V and J genes are TRBV28 and TRBJ2-3; TRBD2 aligns across 7 bases. J gave up 7 bases and V 11 bases, and 18 bases lay outside the gene matches. CDR3 length equals 15 residues. CDR1 is MDHEN, CDR2 SYDVKM, per germline. Here the CDR3 reads CAGHPGGGHDYTQYF. DNA for the CDR3: TGTGCCGGCCACCCCGGGGGAGGGCACGATTATACGCAGTATTTT.

This clonotype was detected a few times. The chain has TRBV30 and TRBJ2-7, with TRBD2 matching over 7 bases. This CDR3 region has 13 residues. Trimming at V came to 5 bases and at J to 1 base, leaving 5 bases not matched to a gene. Germline V CDR1 and CDR2: GTSNPN, SVGIG (reference sequence). Here the CDR3 DNA reads TGTGCCTGGTCGGGGGGAGCGTCCTACGAGCAGTACTTC. Its translation: CAWSGGASYEQYF.

CDR3 residues: CASSLISGGWGEQYF. In DNA, the CDR3 is TGTGCCAGCAGCCTAATTTCCGGGGGTTGGGGTGAGCAGTACTTC. This chain links TRBV7-9 with TRBJ2-7; a possible D gene is TRBD2 (6 bases). The CDR3 runs to 15 residues. Trimming stripped 5 bases from V and 7 bases from J, with 21 bases between. Germline loops: CDR1 SEHNR, CDR2 FQNEAQ (reference sequence).

Comment on this clonotype: Possible read error: a much larger clone is one base away. V usage is TRBV20-1 and J usage is TRBJ2-3; no clear D. Germline CDR1 DFQATT, CDR2 SNEGSKA (reference sequence). CDR3 size: 12 residues. CDR3 in amino acids: CSAVFLTDAQYF. In DNA form, the CDR3 reads TGCAGTGCTGTCTTTCTAACAGATGCGCAGTATTTT.

The CDR3 DNA reads TGTGCCAGCAGCTCGCCGCAAGGGACAGGGGGCTACGAGCAGTACTTC. Protein: CASSSPQGTGGYEQYF. The chain has TRBV7-9 and TRBJ2-7; 11 nucleotides match TRBD1. This CDR3 contains 16 residues. Germline V lookup: CDR1 SEHNR, CDR2 FQNEAQ (reference sequence). Trimming took 4 bases from V and 3 from J; bases not matched to a gene: 8.

The CDR3 protein is CATRARARYEQYF. CDR3 DNA: TGTGCCACCAGAGCCCGGGCCCGCTACGAGCAGTACTTC. The rearrangement joins TRBV15 to TRBJ2-7; D not resolved. Trimming removed 6 bases at V and 3 bases at J, with 12 bases between. This CDR3 has 13 residues. Germline V gene sequence: CDR1 LNHNV, CDR2 YYDKDF (reference sequence).

This clonotype was counted a few times. In DNA, the CDR3 is TGTGCCTGGAGTGTAAGGGACAAGTCCTACGAGCAGTACTTC. Translation gives CAWSVRDKSYEQYF. The chain employs TRBV30 and TRBJ2-7; possibly TRBD1 for D (6 bases). Germline assignment: CDR1 GTSNPN and CDR2 SVGIG (reference sequence). V gave up 0 bases and J gave up 1 base, with 10 bases separating them. The CDR3 sequence is 14 residues long. The entire variable domain, with the rest obtained from reference TRBV30 and TRBJ2-7, is as follows: SQTIHQWPATLVQPVGSPLSLECTVEGTSNPNLYWYRQAAGRGLQLLFYSVGIGQISSEVPQNLSASRPQDRQFILSSKKLLLSDSGFYLCAWSVRDKSYEQYFGPGTRLTVT.

This sequence joins TRBV14 and TRBJ2-7, with 12 bases aligning to TRBD1. Trimming took 3 bases from V and 5 from J; bases not matched to a gene: 11. The CDR3 spans 17 residues. Germline values: CDR1 SGHDN, CDR2 FVKESK. The chain's CDR3 is CASSQGTGGTLGDEQYF. For the CDR3, the DNA is TGTGCCAGCAGCCAGGGGACAGGGGGCACCCTTGGGGACGAGCAGTACTTC.

The rearrangement uses TRBV30 and TRBJ2-5; 7 bases map to TRBD1. The germline gives CDR1 GTSNPN, CDR2 SVGIG (reference sequence). The CDR3 extends over 14 amino acids. V was clipped by 2 bases and J by 5 bases; unmatched bases: 8. CDR3 in DNA: TGTGCCTGGAGTACAGGGGATGCGCGGGAGACCCAGTACTTC. Its translation is CAWSTGDARETQYF.

The chain joins TRBV9 to TRBJ2-1; D remains ambiguous. Per the germline V gene, CDR1 is SGDLS and CDR2 is YYNGEE. This CDR3 contains 15 residues. Trimming removed 0 bases from V and 0 bases from J, with 7 bases in between. The CDR3 DNA follows: TGTGCCAGCAGCGTAGACTACGGCTCCTACAATGAGCAGTTCTTC. Its protein product is CASSVDYGSYNEQFF.

Here the CDR3 reads CASSLTRTSGRVTDTQYF. DNA of the CDR3: TGTGCCAGCAGCTTAACCCGGACTAGCGGGAGGGTCACAGATACGCAGTATTTT. The chain links TRBV7-9 to TRBJ2-3; 15 positions agree with TRBD2. The germline gives CDR1 SEHNR, CDR2 FQNEAQ (reference sequence). V shed 2 bases and J 2 bases; nucleotides not matched to a gene: 5. This CDR3 has 18 amino acids.

The sample holds a few counts of this clonotype. For the CDR3, the DNA is TGCGCCAGCAGCTTGGTGGGGGGACGGGAGGAGCAGTTCTTC. It is translated as CASSLVGGREEQFF. The rearrangement uses TRBV5-1 and TRBJ2-1, with D possibly matching TRBD2 (6 bases). CDR3 size: 14 residues. The germline V gene encodes CDR1 SGHRS and CDR2 YFSETQ. With 0 bases removed from V and 10 bases from J, the gap between germline ends came to 14 bases. Full variable domain (remainder filled in from reference TRBV5-1 and TRBJ2-1): KAGVTQTPRYLIKTRGQQVTLSCSPISGHRSVSWYQQTPGQGLQFLFEYFSETQRNKGNFPGRFSGRQFSNSRSEMNVSTLELGDSALYLCASSLVGGREEQFFGPGTRLTVL.

The chain recombines TRBV30 with TRBJ1-4, with a tentative D call TRBD1 (5 bases). This CDR3 is built from 14 residues. The germline V gene has CDR1 GTSNPN and CDR2 SVGIG (reference sequence). The V end was cut by 0 bases, the J end by 8 bases, with 13 bases between. The CDR3 DNA follows: TGTGCCTGGAGTGTGGCAGGGATTAGAGAAAAACTGTTTTTT. This translates into CAWSVAGIREKLFF.

This clonotype was found a few times. V and J are TRBV5-1 and TRBJ2-3; 8 bases match TRBD2. CDR3 length equals 15 residues. From germline, CDR1 is SGHRS and CDR2 YFSETQ. J was trimmed by 3 bases and V by 5 bases; bases with no gene match: 8. The CDR3 loop is CASRGTGTRTDTQYF. The CDR3 region has the DNA TGCGCCAGCAGGGGGACCGGGACTAGAACAGATACGCAGTATTTT.

Points on this clonotype: This may come from a read error, since a much larger clone is one base off. This sequence joins TRBV5-5 and TRBJ2-6; 7 bases are shared with TRBD1. Unmatched junction bases numbered 3, after V lost 4 bases and J lost 2 bases. This CDR3 region has 15 residues. Germline V gene sequence: CDR1 SGHKS, CDR2 YYEKEE (reference sequence). This chain's CDR3 is CASSTGQAGANVLTF. DNA of the CDR3: TGTGCCAGCAGCACCGGACAGGCTGGGGCCAACGTCCTGACTTTC.

This clonotype turned up a few times. V is TRBV12-3 or TRBV12-4 and J is TRBJ2-7; TRBD2 is a possible D gene (6 bases). V dropped 3 bases and J dropped 2 bases, with 14 bases sitting between them. The CDR3 spans 15 residues. The CDR3 sequence is CASSFLEGIPYEQYF. In nucleotides, the CDR3 is TGTGCCAGCAGTTTTTTGGAGGGGATCCCCTACGAGCAGTACTTC.

The rearrangement uses TRBV20-1 and TRBJ2-3, with D unresolved. V was pared by 0 bases and J by 2 bases, with 6 bases between. The CDR3 consists of 13 residues. CDR1 and CDR2 (germline): DFQATT, SNEGSKA (reference sequence). The CDR3 DNA follows: TGCAGTGCTAGAGATGTCTTCACAGATACGCAGTATTTT. Its translation: CSARDVFTDTQYF.

The gene calls are TRBV3-1 and TRBJ2-3; possibly TRBD2 for D (5 bases). This CDR3 is built from 17 residues. The germline V gene has CDR1 LGHDT and CDR2 YNNKEL (reference sequence). V lost 0 bases to trimming and J lost 4 bases, with 17 bases between them. This CDR3 is CASSQEPPQLGPDTQYF. The CDR3, as DNA: TGTGCCAGCAGCCAAGAGCCCCCTCAACTAGGGCCAGATACGCAGTATTTT.